A selection of T cell receptor beta chains follows, all from one sample in a study of shared clonotypes between healthy human individuals. Generated by immunoSEQ multiplex PCR, the TCRdb table keeps only in-frame clones and is missing some. The table records roughly 1.4 million clones, roughly 98.5% of them present only once. Sequencing used naive CD4+ T cells sorted from blood. These TCRs come from a man aged 25-45 years in good health. The CDR3 runs from the conserved cysteine through the conserved F or W. Each record gives: D gene, J gene, clone size, V gene, CDR3 protein, CDR3 DNA. D genes are given only for firm matches. Clone size, where shown, is once, few, many, or a class for clones that have expanded.

D: NA; J: TRBJ2-1; size: NA; V: TRBV9; CDR3: CASSVVGSSRGEQFF; DNA: TGTGCCAGCAGCGTAGTAGGCAGTTCGCGGGGTGAGCAGTTCTTC
D: NA; J: TRBJ1-5; size: NA; V: TRBV28; CDR3: CASSLAVGDQPQHF; DNA: TGTGCCAGCAGTTTGGCTGTGGGAGATCAGCCCCAGCATTTT
D: NA; J: TRBJ1-1; size: once; V: TRBV29-1; CDR3: CSVARQGNTEAFF; DNA: TGCAGCGTTGCACGGCAGGGGAACACTGAAGCTTTCTTT
D: NA; J: TRBJ2-7; size: NA; V: TRBV28; CDR3: CASKSFLGTYEQYF; DNA: TGTGCCAGCAAGTCGTTCCTGGGGACCTACGAGCAGTACTTC
D: TRBD1; J: TRBJ2-5; size: NA; V: TRBV9; CDR3: CASSAGQGKETQYF; DNA: TGTGCCAGCAGCGCGGGACAGGGGAAAGAGACCCAGTACTTC
D: TRBD2; J: TRBJ2-7; size: NA; V: TRBV11-2; CDR3: CASSRGTSGLYEQYF; DNA: TGTGCCAGCAGCCGCGGGACTAGCGGCCTCTACGAGCAGTACTTC
D: NA; J: TRBJ2-5; size: NA; V: TRBV29-1; CDR3: CSVELKETQYF; DNA: TGCAGCGTTGAACTGAAAGAGACCCAGTACTTC
D: NA; J: TRBJ2-7; size: NA; V: TRBV11-2; CDR3: CASSASLGNEQYF; DNA: TGTGCCAGCAGCGCCTCACTAGGGAACGAGCAGTACTTC
D: NA; J: TRBJ2-5; size: NA; V: TRBV14; CDR3: CASSQGGTQYF; DNA: TGTGCCAGCAGCCAAGGGGGCACCCAGTACTTC
D: NA; J: TRBJ1-1; size: NA; V: TRBV6-5; CDR3: CASRGVGDEAFF; DNA: TGTGCCAGCAGGGGGGTTGGAGATGAAGCTTTCTTT
D: NA; J: TRBJ2-1; size: once; V: TRBV6-5; CDR3: CASSQGSEQFF; DNA: TGTGCCAGTTCACAGGGATCTGAGCAGTTCTTC
D: TRBD1; J: TRBJ2-7; size: NA; V: TRBV6-5; CDR3: CASSAGTVLIGQYF; DNA: TGTGCCAGCAGTGCCGGGACAGTGTTAATTGGGCAGTACTTC
D: NA; J: TRBJ1-5; size: NA; V: TRBV28; CDR3: CASSLAPGQGRSNQPQHF; DNA: TGTGCCAGCAGTTTAGCCCCGGGGCAGGGTCGAAGCAATCAGCCCCAGCATTTT
D: TRBD1; J: TRBJ1-4; size: NA; V: TRBV5-5; CDR3: CASSLGIGQGDNEKLFF; DNA: TGTGCCAGCAGCTTGGGAATAGGACAGGGGGATAATGAAAAACTGTTTTTT
D: TRBD2; J: TRBJ2-7; size: NA; V: TRBV29-1; CDR3: CSVEVASGRASYEQYF; DNA: TGCAGCGTTGAAGTAGCTAGCGGGAGGGCCTCCTACGAGCAGTACTTC
D: NA; J: TRBJ1-3; size: NA; V: TRBV7-9; CDR3: CASGLRSSGNTIYF; DNA: TGTGCCAGCGGACTTAGGTCCTCTGGAAACACCATATATTTT
D: NA; J: TRBJ2-3; size: NA; V: TRBV11-2; CDR3: CASTKPRPHYTQYF; DNA: TGTGCCAGCACCAAACCTAGACCTCACTATACGCAGTATTTT
D: NA; J: TRBJ1-1; size: NA; V: TRBV4-1; CDR3: CASSQDLAFGGLNTEAFF; DNA: TGCGCCAGCAGCCAAGATCTAGCGTTTGGGGGACTGAACACTGAAGCTTTCTTT
D: NA; J: TRBJ2-2; size: NA; V: TRBV7-7; CDR3: CASSLDRAGELFF; DNA: TGTGCTAGCAGCTTGGATAGGGCCGGGGAGCTGTTTTTT
D: NA; J: TRBJ1-3; size: once; V: TRBV2; CDR3: CATSTGPLGNTIYF; DNA: TGTGCCACCTCGACCGGGCCCCTTGGAAACACCATATATTTT
D: NA; J: TRBJ1-2; size: NA; V: TRBV10-3; CDR3: CAIKPVDESYGYTF; DNA: TGTGCCATCAAACCAGTCGACGAGAGCTATGGCTACACCTTC
D: NA; J: TRBJ2-7; size: NA; V: TRBV5-6; CDR3: CASSLGGRYEQYF; DNA: TGTGCCAGCAGCTTGGGGGGACGCTACGAGCAGTACTTC
D: NA; J: TRBJ1-2; size: NA; V: TRBV28; CDR3: CASSSLTNYGYTF; DNA: TGTGCCAGCAGTTCCCTTACTAACTATGGCTACACCTTC
D: TRBD1; J: TRBJ1-1; size: NA; V: TRBV28; CDR3: CASSFLGTGAVDGAFF; DNA: TGTGCCAGCAGTTTCCTCGGGACAGGGGCGGTCGATGGAGCTTTCTTT
D: NA; J: TRBJ1-2; size: NA; V: TRBV27; CDR3: CASSLSGRNYGYTF; DNA: TGTGCCAGCAGTTTATCGGGACGGAACTATGGCTACACCTTC
D: NA; J: TRBJ1-4; size: NA; V: TRBV6-6; CDR3: CASSYGQGREKLFF; DNA: TGTGCCAGCAGTTACGGTCAGGGTAGGGAAAAACTGTTTTTT
D: TRBD2; J: TRBJ2-1; size: NA; V: TRBV7-3; CDR3: CASSLKGLAPRAQFF; DNA: TGTGCCAGCAGCTTAAAGGGACTAGCGCCGAGGGCCCAGTTCTTC
D: TRBD1; J: TRBJ1-1; size: NA; V: TRBV27; CDR3: CASSLQGANTEAFF; DNA: TGTGCCAGCAGTTTACAGGGGGCGAACACTGAAGCTTTCTTT
D: TRBD1; J: TRBJ2-7; size: NA; V: TRBV5-1; CDR3: CASSLLELGQGAYEQYF; DNA: TGCGCCAGCAGCTTGCTGGAATTGGGACAGGGAGCCTACGAGCAGTACTTC
D: NA; J: TRBJ1-3; size: NA; V: TRBV5-1; CDR3: CASSLELPSGNTIYF; DNA: TGCGCCAGCAGCTTGGAATTACCCTCGGGAAACACCATATATTTT
D: TRBD2; J: TRBJ2-1; size: NA; V: TRBV19; CDR3: CASNIAGGPHEQFF; DNA: TGTGCCAGTAATATAGCGGGAGGGCCCCATGAGCAGTTCTTC
D: NA; J: TRBJ1-1; size: NA; V: TRBV5-8; CDR3: CASSLVLLPTFF; DNA: TGTGCCAGCAGCTTGGTTCTCCTCCCCACTTTCTTT
D: NA; J: TRBJ2-7; size: NA; V: TRBV11-2; CDR3: CASSLAAFTYEQYF; DNA: TGTGCCAGCAGCTTAGCGGCATTTACCTACGAGCAGTACTTC
D: NA; J: TRBJ2-3; size: NA; V: TRBV9; CDR3: CASSAPHGADTQYF; DNA: TGTGCCAGCAGCGCCCCACATGGGGCAGATACGCAGTATTTT
D: TRBD2; J: TRBJ2-7; size: NA; V: TRBV5-5; CDR3: CASSLTSGTSYEQYF; DNA: TGTGCCAGCAGCCTGACTAGCGGGACATCCTACGAGCAGTACTTC
D: TRBD2; J: TRBJ2-5; size: NA; V: TRBV13; CDR3: CASSLVRGLAGETQYF; DNA: TGTGCCAGCAGCTTAGTAAGGGGACTAGCGGGGGAGACCCAGTACTTC
D: NA; J: TRBJ2-7; size: NA; V: TRBV10-3; CDR3: CAISALTRRAQIGNEQYF; DNA: TGTGCCATCAGTGCCCTAACGAGGAGGGCACAAATTGGTAACGAGCAGTACTTC
D: NA; J: TRBJ1-5; size: NA; V: TRBV7-2; CDR3: CASSPGEYRPQHF; DNA: TGTGCCAGCAGCCCAGGGGAATATCGGCCCCAGCATTTT
D: TRBD1; J: TRBJ2-3; size: NA; V: TRBV19; CDR3: CASSFRDRRTDTQYF; DNA: TGTGCCAGTAGTTTCCGGGACAGGCGTACAGATACGCAGTATTTT
D: TRBD1; J: TRBJ2-1; size: NA; V: TRBV6-5; CDR3: CASSQDRGHTNEQFF; DNA: TGTGCCAGCAGTCAGGACAGGGGCCACACCAATGAGCAGTTCTTC
D: NA; J: TRBJ2-7; size: NA; V: TRBV7-6; CDR3: CASSYSAVGGRWEQYF; DNA: TGTGCCAGCAGCTATAGCGCCGTTGGGGGACGCTGGGAGCAGTACTTC
D: NA; J: TRBJ1-5; size: NA; V: TRBV7-9; CDR3: CASSSLGPNQPQHF; DNA: TGTGCCAGCAGCTCTTTGGGACCTAATCAGCCCCAGCATTTT
D: TRBD2; J: TRBJ2-1; size: NA; V: TRBV7-9; CDR3: CASTLAGYNEQFF; DNA: TGTGCCAGCACCTTAGCGGGGTACAATGAGCAGTTCTTC
D: TRBD1; J: TRBJ1-4; size: NA; V: TRBV5-4; CDR3: CASSPGGEKEKLFF; DNA: TGTGCCAGCAGCCCAGGGGGCGAGAAAGAAAAACTGTTTTTT
D: TRBD2; J: TRBJ2-7; size: NA; V: TRBV30; CDR3: CAWSVAGPPKQYF; DNA: TGTGCCTGGAGTGTAGCGGGACCCCCCAAGCAGTACTTC
D: NA; J: TRBJ2-5; size: NA; V: TRBV7-2; CDR3: CASSFQTGQETQYF; DNA: TGTGCCAGCAGCTTTCAGACAGGACAAGAGACCCAGTACTTC
D: NA; J: TRBJ2-3; size: NA; V: TRBV10-3; CDR3: CAITPGEGVDTQYF; DNA: TGTGCCATCACTCCGGGGGAGGGGGTGGATACGCAGTATTTT
D: NA; J: TRBJ2-5; size: NA; V: TRBV18; CDR3: CASSPTQGRFEETQYF; DNA: TGTGCCAGCTCACCGACCCAGGGACGGTTTGAGGAGACCCAGTACTTC
D: TRBD2; J: TRBJ2-7; size: once; V: TRBV5-1; CDR3: CASSLRGGLAGVLSYEQYF; DNA: TGCGCCAGCAGCTTGAGGGGTGGACTAGCGGGAGTATTGTCCTACGAGCAGTACTTC
D: NA; J: TRBJ2-7; size: NA; V: TRBV18; CDR3: CASSALSSYEQYF; DNA: TGTGCCAGCTCAGCCCTGAGCTCCTACGAGCAGTACTTC
D: TRBD1; J: TRBJ2-5; size: NA; V: TRBV5-1; CDR3: CASSPGQGQETQYF; DNA: TGCGCCAGCAGCCCGGGACAGGGCCAGGAGACCCAGTACTTC
D: NA; J: TRBJ1-1; size: NA; V: TRBV7-2; CDR3: CASSLSGRLNTEAFF; DNA: TGTGCCAGCAGCTTATCCGGTAGATTGAACACTGAAGCTTTCTTT
D: NA; J: TRBJ1-5; size: NA; V: TRBV28; CDR3: CASAFGGNQPQHF; DNA: TGTGCCAGCGCATTCGGGGGGAATCAGCCCCAGCATTTT
D: NA; J: TRBJ2-7; size: NA; V: TRBV2; CDR3: CATRDNSYEQYF; DNA: TGTGCCACTCGGGACAACAGCTACGAGCAGTACTTC
D: TRBD1; J: TRBJ2-7; size: NA; V: TRBV29-1; CDR3: CSVTGDRRYEQYF; DNA: TGCAGCGTAACCGGGGACAGGCGCTACGAGCAGTACTTC
D: NA; J: TRBJ2-1; size: once; V: TRBV11-2; CDR3: CASSLDRNRAFF; DNA: TGTGCCAGCAGCTTAGATCGGAACCGAGCGTTCTTC
D: TRBD2; J: TRBJ2-3; size: NA; V: TRBV11-3; CDR3: CASSLAGADTQYF; DNA: TGTGCCAGCAGTTTAGCGGGAGCAGATACGCAGTATTTT
D: TRBD2; J: TRBJ2-1; size: NA; V: TRBV28; CDR3: CASSFPRTSRLGRNEQFF; DNA: TGTGCCAGCAGTTTTCCCCGGACTAGTAGATTAGGACGCAATGAGCAGTTCTTC
D: NA; J: TRBJ1-2; size: NA; V: TRBV7-9; CDR3: CASSIRQRSYGYTF; DNA: TGTGCCAGCAGCATAAGACAGAGGAGCTATGGCTACACCTTC
D: NA; J: TRBJ2-3; size: NA; V: TRBV4-1; CDR3: CASSQVSRESTDTQYF; DNA: TGCGCCAGCAGCCAAGTATCGCGGGAAAGCACAGATACGCAGTATTTT